This TCR beta chain comes out of a study of cytomegalovirus exposure and HLA in healthy donors. Whole-study context: The study placed 70% to 85% of its approximately 360 genotyped donors in the Caucasian-associated ancestry cluster.

Whole-study findings and limits: A previous analysis found most TCR beta V segments productive roughly 87% or roughly 30% of the time.

Use of 60 Vbeta and 13 Jbeta primers characterized the PCR. Here immunoSEQ multiplex PCR was the method, and the copy in TCRdb shows in-frame clones only, minus some. The table records some 160,000 clones, approximately 80% of them present only once. Donors showed nominal health when sampled, although they likely had unrecorded immune exposures. About this clone: Its antigen is still unknown.

The specimen sequenced was PBMCs. The origin of this receptor is a male donor in good health and CMV-seropositive.

The chain's CDR3 is CAWSVGDNQPQHF. CDR3 nucleotides: TGTGCCTGGAGTGTAGGGGACAATCAGCCCCAGCATTTT. The V call is TRBV30, the J call TRBJ1-5; TRBD1 might be the D (5 bases). Germline CDR1 reads GTSNPN; CDR2 reads SVGIG (reference sequence). The V and J ends lost 0 bases and 3 bases respectively, with 6 bases between them. CDR3 size: 13 residues.